This paragraph reports one TCR beta chain. Its cognate antigen has yet to be identified. Base qualities are not recorded, but no much larger clone differs from it by a single base. The data originate from a study of cytomegalovirus exposure and HLA in healthy donors (dated by TCRdb to the late 2010s). For the study in its entirety: According to an earlier analysis of a few hundred of the donors, roughly 180 million T cells yielded some 110 million unique TCR beta sequences and around 300 Gb of sequence data. Approximately 310 gigabases of sequencing data and around 87 million unique TCR sequences were included in an early release covering 550 to 800 HLA-typed donors. The genetic ancestry cluster associated with self-reported Caucasian donors included 65% to 90% of the roughly 400 genotyped donors. The aim of the study was to test whether cataloging public T cell receptors could identify signatures of past pathogen exposure. The study profiled the T cell repertoires of more than 500 subjects by immunosequencing and related them to cytomegalovirus serostatus. In addition to the first cohort of about 650 subjects, a separate validation cohort of 120 different subjects was used. To predict cytomegalovirus infection status, the study combined high-throughput TCR immunosequencing, statistical association of individual TCRs with disease status, and machine learning. To study patterns of TCR occurrence, a later analysis re-analyzed previously published TCR beta repertoires from 500 to 850 donors and added high-resolution HLA genotyping. Rather than drawing on any new phenotypic data, the later analysis identified candidate immune exposures from TCR beta sequences and the way those sequences occurred across donors. An earlier analysis of a few hundred of the donors applied high-throughput TCR beta sequencing to assess whether each TCR beta V gene segment acted as functional or pseudogenic. Alongside the repertoire data, information on donor age, sex, ethnicity and CMV serostatus was compiled. A later genetic analysis took genome-wide SNP genotypes for about 65% of the 666 donors and used that subset as a discovery cohort. All discovery cohort repertoires had been generated using a single sequencing platform. Class I and class II HLA loci were covered by the typing at four-digit resolution. The number of donors typed differed by locus, with about 620-630 for A, B, C, DRB1 and DQB1, more than 500 for DQA1, 606 for DPA1, and approximately 470 for DPB1. Because of strong linkage in the cohort, 5 or 6 DR-DQ haplotypes were treated as single units for association and clustering. Among roughly 400 genotyped donors of the cohort, an average of roughly 230,000 unique TCR beta nucleotide sequences was sequenced per donor, of which approximately 18% were non-productive. Study-wide findings and limitations: Linkage disequilibrium might explain the correlated functional status among segregating V segments, but an unknown experimental factor could not be excluded. A cluster of highly shared sequence variants was judged likely to represent a technical artifact of the sequencing pipeline. In this cohort, only TCR beta chains were sequenced, and detectable features were limited by the absence of alpha or paired-chain data. A later genetic analysis reported fewer N-insertions in productive TCRs among donors in an Asian-associated ancestry cluster than the roughly 640-donor mean. The only immune exposure information available for the cohort was CMV serostatus. Across donors, most TCR sequences were observed very rarely, whereas some public TCRs were present in many individuals. At a false discovery rate of 0.05, a later analysis linked under 20,000 TCR beta sequences to specific HLA alleles. Some 15 rarely observed V segments, including chromosome 9 orphons, were excluded from the earlier analysis of almost 600 of the donors because counts were too low. HLA typing was unavailable for some donors at each locus, so association tests used only the typed subset. A later analysis reported that several top co-occurrence clusters appeared linked to parvovirus B19, influenza, CMV and Epstein-Barr virus. When HLA alleles, especially DR and DQ, strongly co-occurred, TCR associations were difficult to assign to individual alleles. An earlier analysis of several hundred of the donors showed that most TCR beta V segments appeared in productive rearrangements either about 90% or about 30% of the time, which broadly matched IMGT annotations. Three of the identified cytomegalovirus-associated TCR beta chains were confirmed in vitro to be specific for cytomegalovirus antigens. An association between a missense DCLRE1C variant and V-gene and J-gene trimming of TCR beta chains was found in a later genetic analysis and replicated in an independent cohort. A later analysis found that most CMV-associated TCR beta chains appeared HLA-restricted, with HLA associations seemingly driven largely by CMV exposure. Roughly uniform sequencing depth across donors was assumed in presence/absence analyses, although this assumption may not hold. A later analysis found that HLA-associated TCR beta chains were more clonally expanded and had lower generation probabilities than equally common non-associated chains. Some IMGT-functional V segments, including TRBV6-2 and TRBV6-3, could not be distinguished by the 87-base-pair reads and were therefore excluded. In both the original and validation cohorts, the classifier was reported to diagnose cytomegalovirus status with high specificity and sensitivity. A further reported finding was that TCR beta sequences accurately predicted the HLA-A and HLA-B alleles for most subjects in the first cohort. The study listed 164 TCR beta chains as associated with cytomegalovirus. The authors suggested that the approach could potentially be extended to other disease states and immunological phenotypes. According to a later analysis, TCR association rates differed among HLA loci, with DRB1 alleles showing the most associated TCRs and HLA-C alleles showing the fewest.

Taken from cysteine to phenylalanine, the CDR3 has 13 residues. Here the CDR3 DNA is all that survives: 39 bases in frame from base 1. V loses 4 bases of germline sequence and J loses 0 bases, and the interval between the two ends is 7 bases. CDR1 is given as SGHDT and CDR2 as YYEEEE, both from the germline V gene. The cohort was made up of several hundred healthy bone marrow donors. At the time of sampling, all cohort members were nominally healthy, though unrecorded immune exposures were likely present. The donor tested CMV seropositive and was one of the 289 seropositive cohort members. Each donor provided a peripheral blood sample, and peripheral blood mononuclear cells were used for TCR beta sequencing. Genomic DNA extraction from the blood cell samples was performed with the Qiagen DNeasy Blood Extraction Kit. Libraries came from the immunoSEQ multiplex PCR assay. The multiplex PCR relied on a mix of 60 forward primers for TCR Vbeta segments and 13 reverse primers for TCR Jbeta segments. Amplification of the CDR3 region of rearranged TCR beta genes was performed with a multiplex PCR assay on genomic DNA. On the Illumina HiSeq System, the amplified TCR beta libraries were sequenced as 87-base-pair reads. On the authors' methods: In a later analysis, tens of millions of unique TCR beta chains were counted across the 690 or so repertoires, and roughly 11 million of these chains were shared by at least two donors. A nearest-neighbor algorithm error-corrected the raw reads and collapsed the reads into unique sequences, merging closely related sequences to remove PCR and sequencing errors. CDR3 sequences were aligned to IMGT reference sequences to assign V, D and J gene segments. For a sequence to be retained, a match of at least six nucleotides was required to both a V gene segment and a J gene segment. A rearrangement counted as productive if the CDR3 had no stop codons and remained in frame with V and J, and every other rearrangement counted as non-productive. Following IMGT convention, CDR3 was defined as the stretch from the second conserved V-encoded cysteine up to the conserved J-encoded phenylalanine. In an earlier analysis of some 550 of the donors, sequences lacking an unambiguous match to a single V gene segment were excluded. An earlier analysis of 587 of the donors called V segments functional above 56.7% productive rearrangements and segregating when the between-donor standard deviation exceeded 5%. A statistical classification framework was built for diagnosing cytomegalovirus status from the catalog of TCR beta chain sequences. V and J gene assignment, in a later analysis, came from comparing TCR nucleotide sequences with IMGT/GENE-DB human TR gene sequences. The TCRdist pipeline was used in a later analysis to assign CDR3 sequences and most-parsimonious VDJ recombination scenarios. In a later analysis, each TCR beta chain was defined by its CDR3 amino acid sequence together with its V-gene family, and reads without a unique V-gene family were excluded. To address suspected cross-contamination and a sequencing artifact, a later analysis removed over 500 highly shared, low-generation-probability nucleotide sequences. In a later analysis, a clonal expansion index for each public chain was calculated from normalized within-repertoire ranks of inferred template counts. Generation probabilities in a later analysis came from a VDJ recombination model fitted to out-of-frame rearrangements, and those results were checked against IGoR. In a later analysis, TCR-TCR, TCR-HLA and TCR-CMV co-occurrence was scored with hypergeometric tests, and a repertoire-size bias correction was applied to TCR pairs. To estimate false discovery rates, a later analysis permuted the HLA or CMV assignments 20 times. A later analysis grouped co-occurring TCRs with DBSCAN, adding TCRdist sequence similarity when clustering within HLA-allele-positive subsets. For co-occurrence clustering, repertoires with fewer than 30,000 or more than 120,000 public chains were excluded, along with roughly 5 repertoires with anomalous nucleotide sharing. Drawn from immuneACCESS, this table holds only the in-frame rearrangements with V and J called that TCRdb kept. Clones are partly lost; checked studies trace under half to an unresolved V gene and leave the rest unexplained. The V and J calls and clone size come from that table; D and trimming were worked out from the DNA. This sample is represented by approximately 110,000 clones; about 73% of them were singletons. The leading ten clones occupy just under 8.5% of the sample.

This TCR was recovered from a middle-aged woman in good health and CMV-seropositive. The chain uses TRBV5-6 and TRBJ1-1; no D gene can be assigned with confidence. Material for sequencing was PBMCs. CDR3 loop: CASSDYLNTEAFF. Read as DNA, the sequence is TGTGCCAGCAGCGACTATCTGAACACTGAAGCTTTCTTT.